One sample yielded the 7 T cell receptor beta chains listed below, sequenced in a study of blood T cells in healthy people across ages. Primed by a sample-barcoded 5' primer and a J-beta primer mix, a second PCR proceeded for 7 to 11 cycles. TCRdb re-called the 5' RACE reads through MiXCR, storing one row per CDR3 protein. The sample lists 630,000 or so distinct CDR3 sequences, about 28% seen once, with around 16% in the top ten. What was sequenced was blood. The receptor source for this set is a woman at least 80 years old in good health.

In its sample, this clonotype was seen a few times. A much larger clone differs from this one at a single base, so this may be a read error. The chain links TRBV7-2 to TRBJ2-5; D not resolved. Judging by the DNA end, TRBJ2-7 fits better; the J call may be wrong. The germline V gene has CDR1 SGHTA and CDR2 FQGNSA. CDR3 length: 12 amino acids. The CDR3 DNA follows: TGTGCCAGCAGCCCCTTTTGGTACGAGCAGTACTTC. Residues: CASSPFWYEQYF.

About this clonotype: With a much larger clone just one base away, this may be a read error. The chain uses TRBV12-3 or TRBV12-4 and TRBJ2-6; D might be TRBD1 (7 bases). The CDR3 totals 15 residues. The CDR3 nucleotides are TGTGCCAGCAGTTCGGAGGGGGCTGGGGCCAACGTCCCGACTTTC. Protein product: CASSSEGAGANVPTF.

The sample holds many counts of this clonotype. The rearrangement uses TRBV6-4 and TRBJ2-6; possible D gene TRBD1, 5 bases. The ends were cut back, 3 bases at V and 2 bases at J, with 8 bases in the middle. CDR3 length: 15 amino acids. CDR1 and CDR2 (germline): MRHNA, SNTAGT. This CDR3 reads CASSEGRTGANVLTF. CDR3 coding DNA: TGTGCCAGCAGTGAGGGGCGTACTGGGGCCAACGTCCTGACTTTC.

The CDR3 DNA reads as TGTGCCAGCAGTTCTGGACCCCCGAAAGAGACCCAGTACTTC. This translates into CASSSGPPKETQYF. The V call is TRBV28, the J call TRBJ2-5, with no clear D. Trimming pared 4 bases from V and 3 bases from J, leaving 12 bases between. The CDR3 loop spans 14 amino acids. Looked up from germline, CDR1 is MDHEN and CDR2 is SYDVKM.

This clonotype was detected ten times or more. The gene calls are TRBV14 and TRBJ2-1; D is perhaps TRBD1 (7 bases). CDR1 and CDR2 (germline): SGHDN, FVKESK. The CDR3 consists of 14 residues. With 4 bases removed from V and 7 bases from J, the gap between germline ends came to 14 bases. The CDR3: CASSPIQGRNEQFF. DNA for the CDR3: TGTGCCAGCAGCCCGATACAGGGGAGGAATGAGCAGTTCTTC.

In the case of this clonotype: A much bigger clone sits one base away, suggesting this may be a read error. This chain links TRBV20-1 with TRBJ1-5, with 9 bases matching TRBD1. The germline V gene encodes CDR1 DFQATT and CDR2 SNEGSKA (reference sequence). The CDR3 has 15 residues. Germline trimming cut 6 bases from V and 1 base from J; bases unmatched to any gene: 7. CDR3 region: CSAHGTGKSNQPQHF. Written as DNA, the CDR3 is TGCAGTGCGCATGGGACAGGGAAGAGCAATCAGCCCCAGCATTTT.

For this clonotype: Possible read error: a much larger clone is one base away. V is TRBV12-3 or TRBV12-4 and J is TRBJ2-1; D might be TRBD2 (6 bases). This CDR3 contains 16 residues. V dropped 3 bases and J dropped 5 bases, with 17 bases sitting between them. CDR3 sequence (DNA): TGTGCCAGCAGTTTTTCCCTTTTTGCGGGAAACAATGAGCAGTTCTTC. Its protein product is CASSFSLFAGNNEQFF.